Below, 21 T cell receptor beta chains from the same sample are listed, as sequenced in a study of CD8 T cells in ankylosing spondylitis. Each CDR3 protein is one row after TCRdb ran MiXCR on the 5' RACE reads. This table has under 130,000 distinct CDR3 sequences, around 24% appearing once. The sequencing sample was made of synovial fluid, either unsorted or a sorted T cell fraction (not recorded which). The receptors come from a male donor with ankylosing spondylitis.

This rearrangement joins TRBV12-5 to TRBJ1-1; D gene ambiguous. In germline, CDR1 is LGHNT, CDR2 FRNRAP. The CDR3 is made up of 14 amino acids. V lost 6 bases and J lost 3, with 14 bases in between. The CDR3 bases are TGTGCTAGTGGAAAAGGACTTCGAGACACTGAAGCTTTCTTT. Protein product: CASGKGLRDTEAFF.

At least ten counts were recorded for this clonotype. This chain links TRBV9 with TRBJ1-3; D uncertain. The CDR3 sequence is 16 residues long. In germline, CDR1 is SGDLS, CDR2 YYNGEE. The ends were cut back, 4 bases at V and 0 bases at J, with 14 bases in the middle. DNA for the CDR3: TGTGCCAGCAGCATTACGGGCGCGAGCTCTGGAAACACCATATATTTT. Translation gives CASSITGASSGNTIYF.

The J gene is TRBJ2-1, the V gene TRBV3-1; D not certain. CDR3 length equals 15 residues. The germline CDR1 and CDR2 sequences are LGHDT and YNNKEL (reference sequence). V was pared by 1 base and J by 0 bases, with 7 bases between. CDR3 DNA: TGTGCCAGCAGCCAAGGCAGCAACTCCTACAATGAGCAGTTCTTC. It is translated as CASSQGSNSYNEQFF.

V usage is TRBV3-1 and J usage is TRBJ2-5; 7 positions agree with TRBD1. CDR1 LGHDT and CDR2 YNNKEL come from the germline V gene (reference sequence). V shed 3 bases and J 1 base; nucleotides not matched to a gene: 5. This CDR3 has 15 amino acids. Here the CDR3 reads CASSQLRGPQETQYF. The CDR3 DNA sequence: TGTGCCAGCAGCCAGTTAAGGGGGCCCCAAGAGACCCAGTACTTC.

This clonotype was seen more than once but under ten times. The chain recombines TRBV7-9 with TRBJ2-1; D is possibly TRBD2 (5 bases). Germline CDR1 is SEHNR and CDR2 is FQNEAQ (reference sequence). The CDR3 contains 14 residues. The V end was cut by 3 bases, the J end by 4 bases, with 10 bases between. CDR3 amino acids: CASSFEGAYNEQFF. The CDR3 coding sequence is TGTGCCAGCAGCTTCGAGGGAGCATACAATGAGCAGTTCTTC.

This clonotype showed up just a few times. The CDR3: CASSLPGQGASEAFF. The CDR3 coding sequence is TGTGCCAGCAGCTTACCGGGACAGGGGGCTTCTGAAGCTTTCTTT. The chain joins TRBV7-9 to TRBJ1-1, with 12 bases matching TRBD1. The CDR3 spans 15 residues. V was pared by 2 bases and J by 6 bases, with 4 bases of the junction left unmatched. Per the germline V gene, CDR1 is SEHNR and CDR2 is FQNEAQ (reference sequence).

This chain joins TRBV6-5 and TRBJ2-1; D might be TRBD1 or TRBD2, each matching 6 bases. This CDR3 has 18 amino acids. Germline V gives CDR1 MNHEY, CDR2 SVGAGI. V shed 4 bases and J shed 0 bases, with 19 bases lying between them. CDR3 sequence reads: CASSFFGRRGSSYNEQFF. For the CDR3, the DNA is TGTGCCAGCAGTTTCTTTGGCAGGAGGGGGAGCTCCTACAATGAGCAGTTCTTC.

This clonotype came up many times. The chain uses TRBV5-1 and TRBJ2-1; D remains ambiguous. The CDR3 is 13 residues long. The V gene lost 4 bases and the J gene lost 4 bases, with 9 bases spanning the gap. Per the germline V gene, CDR1 is SGHRS and CDR2 is YFSETQ. The CDR3 spells CASSEPKYNEQFF. The CDR3 nucleotides read TGCGCCAGCAGCGAACCTAAGTACAATGAGCAGTTCTTC. The variable domain in full, completed from reference TRBV5-1 and TRBJ2-1, reads KAGVTQTPRYLIKTRGQQVTLSCSPISGHRSVSWYQQTPGQGLQFLFEYFSETQRNKGNFPGRFSGRQFSNSRSEMNVSTLELGDSALYLCASSEPKYNEQFFGPGTRLTVL.

This clonotype was counted many times. The V and J genes are TRBV7-2 and TRBJ2-7, with 7 positions matching TRBD1. J was trimmed by 0 bases and V by 5 bases; bases with no gene match: 4. This CDR3 has 14 amino acids. Germline CDR1 reads SGHTA; CDR2 reads FQGNSA. The CDR3 region has the DNA TGTGCCAGCAGCCGACGGGACAGCTCCTACGAGCAGTACTTC. Encoded protein: CASSRRDSSYEQYF.

The chain has TRBV3-1 and TRBJ2-1; D is unresolved. The CDR3 loop spans 17 amino acids. CDR1 is LGHDT and CDR2 is YNNKEL in the germline V gene (reference sequence). The V gene lost 4 bases and the J gene lost 5 bases, with 21 bases spanning the gap. In DNA form, the CDR3 reads TGTGCCAGCAGCCCGAAACTACACGCCAATGTTCACAATGAGCAGTTCTTC. The encoded protein is CASSPKLHANVHNEQFF.

The CDR3 nucleotides are TGCGCCAGCAGCCAAGATATTGAGAACAATGAGCAGTTCTTC. It yields the protein CASSQDIENNEQFF. The chain carries TRBV4-1 and TRBJ2-1, with unresolved D. Trimming left V 0 bases short and J 5 bases short, with 8 bases between. Germline V gives CDR1 MGHRA, CDR2 YSYEKL. CDR3 length equals 14 residues.

The chain is built from TRBV20-1 and TRBJ2-1; TRBD2 agrees at 10 bases. Germline-derived CDR1 and CDR2 are DFQATT and SNEGSKA (reference sequence). With V trimmed by 0 bases and J by 7 bases, 9 bases remained unmatched. CDR3 length: 16 residues. Here the CDR3 reads CSARDPSGSPSNEQFF. In DNA form, the CDR3 reads TGCAGTGCTAGAGATCCTAGCGGGAGTCCCTCAAATGAGCAGTTCTTC.

Only a few counts were recorded for this clonotype. The chain recombines TRBV25-1 with TRBJ2-2; D is perhaps TRBD2 (6 bases). The CDR3 extends over 14 amino acids. Per germline, CDR1 MGHDK and CDR2 SYGVNS. Trimming shortened V by 0 bases and J by 7 bases, and 9 bases separated the two germline ends. This CDR3 reads CASSEYAGIGELFF. The CDR3 DNA follows: TGTGCCAGCAGTGAATACGCGGGGATCGGGGAGCTGTTTTTT.

The chain combines TRBV10-3 with TRBJ2-1, with a possible D match to TRBD1 (7 bases). There are 13 residues in the CDR3. Germline loops: CDR1 ENHRY, CDR2 SYGVKD. Trimming took off 10 bases at V and 4 bases at J, with 14 bases between the two ends. The CDR3 reads CATRAGQYNEQFF. DNA of the CDR3: TGTGCCACCAGGGCGGGACAGTACAATGAGCAGTTCTTC.

The chain joins TRBV10-3 to TRBJ2-2; 13 bases are a match to TRBD2. The CDR3 is 16 amino acids. CDR1 and CDR2 from the germline V gene are ENHRY and SYGVKD. Unmatched junction bases numbered 6, after V lost 6 bases and J lost 5 bases. The chain's CDR3 is CAIRRLAGGGTGELFF. CDR3 nucleotides: TGTGCCATCAGGAGACTAGCGGGAGGTGGGACCGGGGAGCTGTTTTTT.

The genes are TRBV24-1 and TRBJ2-5; 7 positions agree with TRBD2. Looked up from germline, CDR1 is KGHDR and CDR2 is SFDVKD. CDR3 size: 13 residues. The J segment lost 5 bases and the V segment lost 6 bases, leaving 5 bases of the junction unmatched. The CDR3: CATSTGSGETQYF. The CDR3, as DNA: TGTGCCACCAGTACCGGTAGCGGGGAGACCCAGTACTTC.

This clonotype turned up a few times. One end of the junction is discordant with germline, which a read error may explain. The genes are TRBV20-1 and TRBJ1-5; D uncertain. CDR3 size: 12 residues. The germline gives CDR1 DFQATT, CDR2 SNEGSKA (reference sequence). CDR3 sequence reads: CSARGSNQPQHF. Written as DNA, the CDR3 is TGCAGTGCCAGAGGGAGCAATCAGCCCCAGCATTTT.

The V and J genes are TRBV15 and TRBJ2-3; D might be TRBD2 (5 bases). V was shortened by 5 bases and J by 2 bases, with 11 bases between the two germline ends. The CDR3 has 14 amino acids. CDR1 is LNHNV, CDR2 YYDKDF, per germline (reference sequence). The CDR3 bases are TGTGCCACCAGCGACTATGGGTTCACAGATACGCAGTATTTT. Translation: CATSDYGFTDTQYF.

This clonotype was observed a handful of times. This sequence joins TRBV5-5 and TRBJ2-7, with 14 bases aligning to TRBD2. With V trimmed by 0 bases and J by 5 bases, 7 bases remained unmatched. This CDR3 spans 17 amino acids. Germline-derived CDR1 and CDR2 are SGHKS and YYEKEE (reference sequence). The CDR3 region has the DNA TGTGCCAGCAGCTTGGTAGGGACTAGCGGGAGTATCCACGAGCAGTACTTC. Translated: CASSLVGTSGSIHEQYF.

This chain connects TRBV29-1 to TRBJ2-3; a weak D match, TRBD1 (6 bases). V lost 4 bases and J lost 2, with 13 bases in between. Germline loops: CDR1 SQVTM, CDR2 ANQGSEA. The CDR3 runs to 14 residues. CDR3 coding DNA: TGCAGCGTTGCCTGGACAGTTACCACAGATACGCAGTATTTT. Translated, it gives CSVAWTVTTDTQYF.

This clonotype was seen ten or more times. The chain carries TRBV13 and TRBJ2-1; TRBD2 is a possible D gene (6 bases). The CDR3 length is 17 residues. Germline lookup yields CDR1 PRHDT and CDR2 FYEKMQ (reference sequence). Trimming pared 4 bases from V and 0 bases from J, leaving 16 bases between. The CDR3 reads CASSSRVADSSYNEQFF. DNA for the CDR3: TGTGCCAGCAGCTCCCGGGTAGCGGATAGCTCCTACAATGAGCAGTTCTTC.